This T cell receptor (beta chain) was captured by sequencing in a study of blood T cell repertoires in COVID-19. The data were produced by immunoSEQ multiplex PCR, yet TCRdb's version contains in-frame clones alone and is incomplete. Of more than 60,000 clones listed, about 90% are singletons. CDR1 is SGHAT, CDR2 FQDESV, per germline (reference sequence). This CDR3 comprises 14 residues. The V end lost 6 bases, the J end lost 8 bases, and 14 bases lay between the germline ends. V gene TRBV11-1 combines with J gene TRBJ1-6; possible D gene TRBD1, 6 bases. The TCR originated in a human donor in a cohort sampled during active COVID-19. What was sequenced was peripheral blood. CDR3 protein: CASRLQGSDSPLHF. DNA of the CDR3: TGTGCCAGCAGACTTCAGGGGAGTGATTCACCCCTCCACTTT.